Presented here are 10 T cell receptor beta chains from one specimen sequenced in a study of CD8 T cells in Susac syndrome. A quantity of about 0.5 to 1 ug RNA underwent reverse transcription using random hexamers. TCRdb re-derived calls from the immunoSEQ multiplex PCR reads in MiXCR, one entry per CDR3 protein. The table shows about 150,000 distinct CDR3 sequences, with about 94% occurring only once. The sample consisted of CD8+ T cells from PBMCs. The receptor set was obtained from a human donor with multiple sclerosis.

The CDR3 here is CASSEGRGTTDTQYF. The DNA of the CDR3 is TGTGCCAGCAGTGAAGGCAGGGGAACCACAGATACGCAGTATTTT. The V and J genes are TRBV2 and TRBJ2-3, with D perhaps TRBD1 (6 bases). The CDR3 totals 15 residues. CDR1 is SNHLY and CDR2 is FYNNEI in the germline V gene. The V end lost 1 base, the J end lost 2 bases, and 10 bases lay between the germline ends.

The V and J genes are TRBV5-1 and TRBJ2-2; 7 nucleotides line up with TRBD1. From germline, CDR1 is SGHRS and CDR2 YFSETQ. V was clipped by 4 bases and J by 3 bases; unmatched bases: 9. The CDR3 is made up of 16 amino acids. The CDR3 DNA reads as TGCGCCAGCAGCCCGACGGGTCAGGGGGACACCGGGGAGCTGTTTTTT. It translates to CASSPTGQGDTGELFF.

V is TRBV5-1 and J is TRBJ2-2, with 7 positions matching TRBD1. With 3 bases clipped from V and 2 bases from J, the junction kept 7 bases outside the gene matches. The germline V gene encodes CDR1 SGHRS and CDR2 YFSETQ. The CDR3 extends over 16 amino acids. CDR3 loop: CASSWTGTVNTGELFF. The CDR3 DNA reads as TGCGCCAGCAGCTGGACCGGGACAGTAAACACCGGGGAGCTGTTTTTT.

The chain joins TRBV29-1 to TRBJ1-2; the match to TRBD1 covers 7 bases. The CDR3 is made up of 11 amino acids. Germline CDR1 and CDR2: SQVTM and ANQGSEA. After removal of 6 bases from V and 6 bases from J, the junction contained 4 bases not matched to a gene. The CDR3: CSVPQGHGYTF. CDR3 DNA sequence: TGCAGCGTCCCACAGGGGCATGGCTACACCTTC.

On this clonotype itself: A read error may produce the germline difference seen at one junction end. The genes are TRBV12-3 or TRBV12-4 and TRBJ2-7; 9 bases map to TRBD2. The CDR3 is 15 amino acids. The CDR3 sequence is CASSDSGGSPYKQYF. CDR3 nucleotide sequence: TGTGCCAGCAGTGATAGCGGGGGATCCCCCTACAAGCAGTACTTC.

The chain's CDR3 is CASSWDSSGANVLTF. Here the CDR3 DNA reads TGCGCCAGCAGCTGGGACAGCTCTGGGGCCAACGTCCTGACTTTC. The chain recombines TRBV5-1 with TRBJ2-6; the match to TRBD1 covers 7 bases. The V gene's germline CDR1 is SGHRS and CDR2 YFSETQ. CDR3 length: 15 amino acids. Unmatched junction bases numbered 0, after V lost 3 bases and J lost 0 bases. The variable domain in full, with the rest retrieved from reference TRBV5-1 and TRBJ2-6, is KAGVTQTPRYLIKTRGQQVTLSCSPISGHRSVSWYQQTPGQGLQFLFEYFSETQRNKGNFPGRFSGRQFSNSRSEMNVSTLELGDSALYLCASSWDSSGANVLTFGAGSRLTVL.

The rearrangement links TRBV29-1 to TRBJ2-6; no reliable D call. This CDR3 is built from 13 residues. Trimming removed 3 bases from V and 2 bases from J, with 5 bases in between. CDR1 and CDR2 (germline): SQVTM, ANQGSEA. The CDR3 here is CSVDSPGANVLTF. CDR3 bases: TGCAGCGTTGACTCCCCTGGGGCCAACGTCCTGACTTTC.

The V and J genes are TRBV14 and TRBJ2-1, with 10 positions matching TRBD1. The CDR3 runs to 14 residues. V shed 5 bases and J 6 bases; nucleotides not matched to a gene: 4. CDR1 is SGHDN, CDR2 FVKESK, per germline. In nucleotides, the CDR3 is TGTGCCAGCAGCGGACAGGGGGGTTCCAATGAGCAGTTCTTC. The encoded protein is CASSGQGGSNEQFF.

The J gene is TRBJ2-7, the V gene TRBV3-1; weak D call: TRBD1 (7 bases). This CDR3 has 16 amino acids. Per germline, CDR1 LGHDT and CDR2 YNNKEL (reference sequence). The germline V and J ends were trimmed by 7 bases and 7 bases, with 26 bases remaining between them. The DNA of the CDR3 is TGTGCCAGCAACCCCGGAGGGCAGGGGGGTCTTGTAGAGCAGTACTTC. Protein: CASNPGGQGGLVEQYF.

This chain joins TRBV6-2 or TRBV6-3 and TRBJ2-4; D possibly corresponds to TRBD1 (5 bases). V shed 2 bases and J shed 12 bases, with 14 bases lying between them. The CDR3 is made up of 13 amino acids. Germline V CDR1 and CDR2: MNHEY, SVGEGT. CDR3 loop: CASSYVQGNDQYF. CDR3 DNA sequence: TGTGCCAGCAGTTACGTCCAGGGCAACGATCAGTACTTC.